The clone carrying this T cell receptor beta chain was detected many times. Its antigen is undetermined. TCRdb processed the 5' RACE reads anew with MiXCR; each CDR3 protein has one entry. The table records 250,000 to 350,000 distinct CDR3 sequences, 15% to 20% of them present only once. This entry is derived from a study of T-cell memory formation after mild COVID-19. General study results and limits: Second-wave clones reaching peak frequency on day 37 lacked confirmed SARS-CoV-2 specificity.

The TCR originated in a young man who had mild COVID-19 (a few samples of this study predate the infection). Cell type and time point are not known. The material sequenced was PBMCs or a T cell subset sorted from them (not recorded which).

CDR3: CASSLGGARPSDGYTF. As DNA, the CDR3 is TGTGCCAGCAGCTTAGGCGGAGCGCGGCCTTCTGATGGCTACACCTTC. This chain uses TRBV7-8 with TRBJ1-2, with D unclear. There are 16 residues in the CDR3. Germline V gene sequence: CDR1 SGHVS, CDR2 FQNEAQ. V lost 1 base to trimming and J lost 6 bases, with 18 bases between them.